The 27 T cell receptor beta chains given below trace back to one sample, sequenced in a study of cytomegalovirus exposure and HLA in healthy donors. The PCR had 60 Vbeta and 13 Jbeta primers. Assay used: immunoSEQ multiplex PCR; TCRdb lists only in-frame clones, some missing. The table lists about 130,000 clones. Sequencing was carried out using PBMCs. The source is a woman aged 40 to 49 in good health and CMV-seropositive.

The chain recombines TRBV7-2 with TRBJ1-4; 12 bases agree with TRBD1. This CDR3 contains 15 residues. Germline V gives CDR1 SGHTA, CDR2 FQGNSA. V lost 5 bases, J lost 11 bases, and 9 bases stayed unmatched. CDR3 bases: TGTGCCAGCAGCCCCTCCGGGACAGGGGGCGGCAAACTGTTTTTT. Translating it yields CASSPSGTGGGKLFF.

The CDR3 DNA reads TGTGCCAGCAGCGAGACAGGGGATCCTGGAAACACCATATATTTT. It encodes CASSETGDPGNTIYF. This chain joins TRBV6-4 and TRBJ1-3; 8 nucleotides line up with TRBD1. Germline CDR1 MRHNA, CDR2 SNTAGT. CDR3 length: 15 residues. J lost 2 bases, V lost 6 bases, and 6 bases had no gene match.

This rearrangement joins TRBV20-1 to TRBJ2-3, with D unclear. The CDR3 loop spans 11 amino acids. Germline V lookup: CDR1 DFQATT, CDR2 SNEGSKA (reference sequence). Trimming pared 6 bases from V and 5 bases from J, leaving 9 bases between. The CDR3 DNA follows: TGCAGTGCACCCCACTTAGATACGCAGTATTTT. Amino acid sequence: CSAPHLDTQYF.

The rearrangement uses TRBV28 and TRBJ2-7, with 7 positions matching TRBD2. This CDR3 comprises 14 residues. V dropped 6 bases and J dropped 3; count of bases not matched to a gene: 8. Germline lookup yields CDR1 MDHEN and CDR2 SYDVKM. This CDR3 is CASRSSGGGYEQYF. DNA of the CDR3: TGTGCCAGCAGGTCGAGTGGCGGGGGCTACGAGCAGTACTTC.

The CDR3 DNA sequence: TGTGCCAGCAGCGCGGGAGGGGTTAGCAATCAGCCCCAGCATTTT. It encodes CASSAGGVSNQPQHF. The chain links TRBV9 to TRBJ1-5; D may be TRBD1 (5 bases). The germline V and J ends were trimmed by 3 bases and 0 bases, with 10 bases remaining between them. Germline CDR1 SGDLS, CDR2 YYNGEE. The CDR3 runs 15 residues.

This chain joins TRBV10-3 and TRBJ2-7, with 8 bases that match TRBD1. After removal of 4 bases from V and 2 bases from J, the junction contained 7 bases not matched to a gene. CDR1 and CDR2 (germline): ENHRY, SYGVKD. The CDR3 is 15 residues long. The CDR3 sequence is CAISGDRTGTYEQYF. In nucleotides, the CDR3 is TGTGCCATCAGTGGGGACCGGACAGGGACCTACGAGCAGTACTTC.

The chain joins TRBV6-5 to TRBJ2-7; 7 nucleotides line up with TRBD1. The CDR3 runs to 14 residues. The germline gives CDR1 MNHEY, CDR2 SVGAGI. The trim removed 5 bases at V and 2 bases at J, leaving 6 bases unmatched. This CDR3 reads CASSVRDSAYEQYF. The CDR3 bases are TGTGCCAGCAGTGTCCGGGACAGCGCCTACGAGCAGTACTTC.

The V gene is TRBV7-9, the J gene TRBJ2-2; 11 bases are a match to TRBD2. The CDR3 loop spans 18 amino acids. The V gene's germline CDR1 is SEHNR and CDR2 FQNEAQ (reference sequence). J lost 9 bases, V lost 5 bases, and 17 bases had no gene match. In nucleotides, the CDR3 is TGTGCCAGCAGCGGAGCCGGGACTAGCGGACCAACATGGAGGGAGCTGTTTTTT. Amino acid sequence: CASSGAGTSGPTWRELFF.

The chain employs TRBV7-3 and TRBJ1-2, with D perhaps TRBD1 (5 bases). The CDR3 is 13 amino acids. Looked up from germline, CDR1 is SGHTA and CDR2 is FQGTGA. V was trimmed by 3 bases and J by 2 bases, leaving 7 bases between them. This CDR3 reads CASSLTVNYGYTF. As DNA, the CDR3 is TGTGCCAGCAGCTTGACAGTCAACTATGGCTACACCTTC. Drawing the rest from reference TRBV7-3 and TRBJ1-2, the complete variable domain is GAGVSQTPSNKVTEKGKYVELRCDPISGHTALYWYRQSLGQGPEFLIYFQGTGAADDSGLPNDRFFAVRPEGSVSTLKIQRTERGDSAVYLCASSLTVNYGYTFGSGTRLTVV.

This chain joins TRBV5-1 and TRBJ1-5; maybe TRBD1 (6 bases). The CDR3 runs 15 residues. CDR1 and CDR2 (germline): SGHRS, YFSETQ. Trimming took off 2 bases at V and 3 bases at J, with 12 bases between the two ends. The CDR3 protein is CASSLMGADNQPQHF. The CDR3 region has the DNA TGCGCCAGCAGCTTAATGGGGGCCGACAATCAGCCCCAGCATTTT.

As regards this clone: Other DNA variants within this sample encode the same CDR3. This rearrangement joins TRBV19 to TRBJ2-7, with TRBD1 identical over 7 bases. CDR3 length: 15 residues. Trimming at V came to 4 bases and at J to 3 bases, leaving 9 bases not matched to a gene. Germline V gene sequence: CDR1 LNHDA, CDR2 SQIVND (reference sequence). The CDR3 bases are TGTGCCAGTAGTACCCGGGACAGAGGATTCTACGAGCAGTACTTC. Amino acids: CASSTRDRGFYEQYF.

About this clone: Other DNA sequences in this specimen translate into the identical CDR3. The J gene is TRBJ2-5, the V gene TRBV5-1, with D perhaps matching TRBD2 (5 bases). Deletions cut 0 bases from V and 3 bases from J, with 9 bases between. The CDR3 is 14 residues long. Germline V CDR1 and CDR2: SGHRS, YFSETQ. CDR3 in DNA: TGCGCCAGCAGCTTGGGCAGGCGGGAAGAGACCCAGTACTTC. Translation gives CASSLGRREETQYF.

V and J are TRBV7-2 and TRBJ2-1, with 8 nucleotides matching TRBD2. The CDR3 sequence is 14 residues long. Germline V gives CDR1 SGHTA, CDR2 FQGNSA. Losses at the gene ends were 3 bases for V and 8 bases for J; bases not matched to a gene: 6. The CDR3 here is CASSLWREVDEQFF. The CDR3 nucleotides are TGTGCCAGCAGCTTGTGGCGGGAGGTGGATGAGCAGTTCTTC. The full variable domain, with the rest looked up from reference TRBV7-2 and TRBJ2-1, is GAGVSQSPSNKVTEKGKDVELRCDPISGHTALYWYRQSLGQGLEFLIYFQGNSAPDKSGLPSDRFSAERTGGSVSTLTIQRTQQEDSAVYLCASSLWREVDEQFFGPGTRLTVL.

CDR3 region: CASSLAGEDPAGELFF. The CDR3 nucleotides are TGTGCCAGCAGCTTAGCAGGGGAAGACCCCGCCGGGGAGCTGTTTTTT. V gene TRBV7-9 combines with J gene TRBJ2-2; perhaps TRBD1 as D (5 bases). The CDR3 totals 16 residues. CDR1 SEHNR and CDR2 FQNEAQ come from the germline V gene (reference sequence). V lost 0 bases and J 6 bases, leaving 14 bases between the germline ends.

The chain employs TRBV6-5 and TRBJ2-7, with D perhaps matching TRBD2 (6 bases). Trimming stripped 5 bases from V and 3 bases from J, with 14 bases between. This CDR3 has 14 amino acids. The germline CDR1 and CDR2 sequences are MNHEY and SVGAGI. CDR3: CASSRASAFYEQYF. The DNA of the CDR3 is TGTGCCAGCAGTCGGGCTAGCGCTTTCTACGAGCAGTACTTC.

The V call is TRBV15, the J call TRBJ1-4, with D uncertain. The length of the CDR3 is 13 residues. Germline V CDR1 and CDR2: LNHNV, YYDKDF (reference sequence). Deletions cut 1 base from V and 7 bases from J, with 7 bases between. The DNA of the CDR3 is TGTGCCACCAGCAGAGGTCGTAGTGAAAAACTGTTTTTT. This encodes CATSRGRSEKLFF.

The chain links TRBV10-1 to TRBJ2-7; a weak D match, TRBD2 (6 bases). CDR1 is WNHNN, CDR2 SYGVQD, per germline (reference sequence). The CDR3 covers 15 residues. V was pared by 0 bases and J by 7 bases, with 16 bases between. The CDR3 sequence: CASSESGGGPREQYF. For the CDR3, the DNA is TGCGCCAGCAGTGAGTCCGGGGGAGGCCCTCGGGAGCAGTACTTC.

The chain recombines TRBV2 with TRBJ2-7, with 12 bases identical to TRBD2. Germline CDR1 and CDR2: SNHLY and FYNNEI. After removal of 4 bases from V and 8 bases from J, the junction contained 12 bases not matched to a gene. The CDR3 length is 16 residues. For the CDR3, the DNA is TGTGCCAGCAGTGCACTAGCGGGAGGATCCGTGGTTAAGCAGTACTTC. Translated, it gives CASSALAGGSVVKQYF.

V is TRBV19 and J is TRBJ1-2; no reliable D call. Germline CDR1 LNHDA, CDR2 SQIVND (reference sequence). The CDR3 is made up of 13 amino acids. Trimming left V 3 bases short and J 4 bases short, with 9 bases between. The CDR3 here is CASSIGSSYGYTF. CDR3 nucleotides: TGTGCCAGTAGTATCGGTAGCAGCTATGGCTACACCTTC.

J is TRBJ1-2 and V is TRBV19; D is uncertain. Deletions cut 3 bases from V and 6 bases from J, with 5 bases between. Germline-derived CDR1 and CDR2 are LNHDA and SQIVND (reference sequence). The length of the CDR3 is 11 residues. CDR3 sequence: CASSMRDGYTF. The CDR3 region has the DNA TGTGCCAGTAGTATGCGGGATGGCTACACCTTC.

This chain links TRBV29-1 with TRBJ2-2, with TRBD1 matching 9 bases. The germline CDR1 and CDR2 sequences are SQVTM and ANQGSEA. J was trimmed by 5 bases and V by 1 base; bases with no gene match: 8. The CDR3 runs to 16 residues. CDR3: CSVEALGQGRTGELFF. As DNA, the CDR3 is TGCAGCGTTGAAGCACTAGGACAGGGGAGGACCGGGGAGCTGTTTTTT.

V gene TRBV11-3 combines with J gene TRBJ2-2; D may be TRBD2 (6 bases). Trimming took off 3 bases at V and 4 bases at J, with 12 bases between the two ends. Germline lookup yields CDR1 SGHNT and CDR2 YENEEA. This CDR3 is built from 15 residues. The CDR3 is CASSFRGSSTGELFF. The CDR3 region has the DNA TGTGCCAGCAGCTTCCGGGGGTCGTCCACCGGGGAGCTGTTTTTT. Together with reference TRBV11-3 and TRBJ2-2, the CDR3 gives the full variable domain: EAGVVQSPRYKIIEKKQPVAFWCNPISGHNTLYWYLQNLGQGPELLIRYENEEAVDDSQLPKDRFSAERLKGVDSTLKIQPAELGDSAVYLCASSFRGSSTGELFFGEGSRLTVL.

The chain carries TRBV10-2 and TRBJ2-7; TRBD1 matches at 8 bases. Germline V CDR1 and CDR2: WSHSY, SAAADI. V lost 4 bases and J lost 3; bases outside the gene matches: 5. This CDR3 region has 14 residues. The CDR3 is CASSVDREIYEQYF. CDR3 nucleotides: TGCGCCAGCAGTGTGGACAGGGAGATCTACGAGCAGTACTTC.

CDR3 in DNA: TGTGCCAGCAGCGTAGCTGTTAGGGAGGGAAGGACCAATCAGCCCCAGCATTTT. Translation gives CASSVAVREGRTNQPQHF. J is TRBJ1-5 and V is TRBV9; no firm D call. The V end was cut by 0 bases, the J end by 3 bases, with 19 bases between. This CDR3 has 18 amino acids. Germline V gene data show CDR1 as SGDLS and CDR2 as YYNGEE. Using reference TRBV9 and TRBJ1-5 for the parts outside the CDR3, the full variable domain is DSGVTQTPKHLITATGQRVTLRCSPRSGDLSVYWYQQSLDQGLQFLIQYYNGEERAKGNILERFSAQQFPDLHSELNLSSLELGDSALYFCASSVAVREGRTNQPQHFGDGTRLSIL.

This sequence joins TRBV7-8 and TRBJ2-7, with 7 bases identical to TRBD1. Germline values: CDR1 SGHVS, CDR2 FQNEAQ. The CDR3 has 13 amino acids. V lost 3 bases and J lost 3; bases outside the gene matches: 2. CDR3 protein: CASSLGQYYEQYF. The CDR3 region has the DNA TGTGCCAGCAGCTTGGGACAGTACTACGAGCAGTACTTC.

The chain recombines TRBV14 with TRBJ2-3; 10 bases are shared with TRBD2. The CDR3 is made up of 18 amino acids. V lost 0 bases, J lost 3 bases, and 9 bases stayed unmatched. The V gene's germline CDR1 is SGHDN and CDR2 FVKESK. The CDR3, as DNA: TGTGCCAGCAGCCAAGAGAGGGTGAGGGGACTAGCGACAGATACGCAGTATTTT. As protein: CASSQERVRGLATDTQYF.

The J gene is TRBJ2-2, the V gene TRBV5-1; 10 nucleotides match TRBD1. V shed 4 bases, J shed 2 bases, and the junction held 5 bases outside the gene matches. CDR3 length equals 16 residues. Germline CDR1 reads SGHRS; CDR2 reads YFSETQ. CDR3 in DNA: TGCGCCAGCAGCCCTAGGACAGGGGGAAACACCGGGGAGCTGTTTTTT. It yields the protein CASSPRTGGNTGELFF. Variable domain in full (rest from reference TRBV5-1 and TRBJ2-2): KAGVTQTPRYLIKTRGQQVTLSCSPISGHRSVSWYQQTPGQGLQFLFEYFSETQRNKGNFPGRFSGRQFSNSRSEMNVSTLELGDSALYLCASSPRTGGNTGELFFGEGSRLTVL.